A selection of T cell receptor beta chains follows, all from one sample in a study of blood T cell repertoires in COVID-19. Sequencing was performed with immunoSEQ multiplex PCR; in TCRdb, only in-frame clones are kept and a portion is missing. This sample carries roughly 140,000 clones, about 84% of them seen once, and the ten largest clones take around 5%. What was sequenced was peripheral blood. These receptors came from a woman aged 50 to 60 with acute or convalescent COVID-19. Both conserved end residues are part of each CDR3. The D gene is left open where the match is weak. Clone sizes are given selectively: once, few, many, or a class where the clone is expanded.

v_call	clone_size	d_call	j_call	cdr3_aa	cdr3_nt
TRBV19	NA	NA	TRBJ2-7	CASSVSESSYEQYF	TGTGCCAGTAGCGTTTCAGAAAGCTCCTACGAGCAGTACTTC
TRBV29-1	NA	NA	TRBJ2-1	CSVETRVSNEQFF	TGCAGCGTTGAGACCAGGGTTAGCAATGAGCAGTTCTTC
TRBV6-5	NA	TRBD1	TRBJ1-1	CASTRKQGAQEAFF	TGTGCCAGCACCAGGAAACAGGGGGCACAAGAAGCTTTCTTT
TRBV12-3/TRBV12-4	NA	NA	TRBJ1-2	CASSPGSGYTF	TGTGCCAGCAGTCCCGGGTCTGGCTACACCTTC
TRBV5-1	once	NA	TRBJ2-2	CASSLDGSGTGELFF	TGCGCCAGCAGCTTGGATGGTTCGGGGACCGGGGAGCTGTTTTTT
TRBV7-2	NA	NA	TRBJ1-3	CASSFIGVGNTIYF	TGTGCCAGCAGCTTTATAGGGGTCGGAAACACCATATATTTT
TRBV30	few	TRBD2	TRBJ2-5	CAWNSGGGETQYF	TGTGCCTGGAATAGCGGGGGAGGAGAGACCCAGTACTTC
TRBV5-3	NA	TRBD1	TRBJ1-2	CARKCPPGGGNYGYTF	TGTGCCAGAAAGTGTCCCCCAGGGGGCGGTAACTATGGCTACACCTTC
TRBV10-2	NA	TRBD1	TRBJ2-5	CASSPGQVVETQYF	TGCGCCAGCAGCCCGGGACAGGTAGTAGAGACCCAGTACTTC
TRBV7-3	few	NA	TRBJ1-5	CASSQGTSQPQHF	TGTGCCAGCAGCCAAGGGACATCTCAGCCCCAGCATTTT
TRBV7-2	NA	TRBD2	TRBJ2-3	CASSSQAGGMGTQYF	TGTGCCAGCAGTTCCCAAGCGGGGGGGATGGGTACGCAGTATTTT
TRBV19	NA	NA	TRBJ1-1	CASSTILTTRNTEAFF	TGTGCCAGTAGTACCATTTTAACCACACGGAACACTGAAGCTTTCTTT
TRBV19	NA	NA	TRBJ1-1	CASSTRQMNTEAFF	TGTGCCAGTAGTACCCGACAGATGAACACTGAAGCTTTCTTT
TRBV19	few	NA	TRBJ2-2	CASSARGELFF	TGTGCCAGTAGTGCTCGGGGGGAGCTGTTTTTT
TRBV7-6	NA	TRBD1	TRBJ1-3	CASSPTPPRGTGTGNTIYF	TGTGCCAGCAGCCCCACTCCCCCCAGAGGGACAGGGACTGGAAACACCATATATTTT
TRBV15	NA	NA	TRBJ2-3	CATSRDSSADTQYF	TGTGCCACCAGCAGGGACAGCTCCGCAGATACGCAGTATTTT
TRBV19	NA	NA	TRBJ2-3	CASTTGGEADTQYF	TGTGCCAGTACAACGGGCGGGGAAGCAGATACGCAGTATTTT
TRBV9	NA	NA	TRBJ2-2	CASSVRAVSRTGELFF	TGTGCCAGCAGCGTAAGAGCGGTTAGCAGGACCGGGGAGCTGTTTTTT
TRBV7-3	NA	TRBD2	TRBJ2-1	CASSLTSGSLNEQFF	TGTGCCAGCAGCTTGACTAGCGGGAGCCTCAATGAGCAGTTCTTC
TRBV7-2	NA	TRBD1	TRBJ2-7	CASSFGTGAYEQYF	TGTGCCAGCAGCTTCGGGACAGGGGCCTACGAGCAGTACTTC
TRBV7-8	NA	TRBD1	TRBJ2-7	CASSFRPATGSGSEQYF	TGTGCCAGCAGCTTCCGTCCGGCGACAGGGTCGGGTTCCGAGCAGTACTTC
TRBV6-2/TRBV6-3	NA	NA	TRBJ2-2	CASSSIQGYANTGELFF	TGTGCCAGCAGCTCGATACAGGGATACGCGAACACCGGGGAGCTGTTTTTT
TRBV5-1	NA	TRBD2	TRBJ2-1	CASHGLAGGLSEQFF	TGCGCCAGCCACGGACTAGCGGGGGGCCTGAGCGAGCAGTTCTTC
TRBV25-1	once	TRBD1	TRBJ1-5	CASSESAGGNQPQHF	TGTGCCAGCAGTGAGTCGGCAGGGGGGAATCAGCCCCAGCATTTT
TRBV4-3	NA	NA	TRBJ1-2	CASSQDPTAIGVYGYTF	TGCGCCAGCAGCCAAGACCCCACAGCCATCGGTGTCTATGGCTACACCTTC
TRBV28	NA	TRBD2	TRBJ2-1	CASRLPGLANNEQFF	TGTGCCAGCAGACTACCGGGACTAGCTAACAATGAGCAGTTCTTC
TRBV11-1	NA	NA	TRBJ2-1	CALGLGSVNEQFF	TGTGCCCTCGGGTTAGGCAGCGTCAATGAGCAGTTCTTC
TRBV19	few	NA	TRBJ1-5	CASSIGGGARQPQHF	TGTGCCAGTAGTATTGGCGGGGGGGCAAGGCAGCCCCAGCATTTT
TRBV18	NA	NA	TRBJ1-6	CASSIEPGGASPLHF	TGTGCCAGCTCAATTGAGCCGGGGGGCGCTTCACCCCTCCACTTT
TRBV7-9	NA	NA	TRBJ1-1	CASSHPVDFPNTEAFF	TGTGCCAGCAGCCATCCCGTCGACTTTCCGAACACTGAAGCTTTCTTT
TRBV30	few	NA	TRBJ2-2	CAWIADRNTGELFF	TGTGCCTGGATTGCGGACAGGAACACCGGGGAGCTGTTTTTT
TRBV3-1/TRBV3-2	NA	NA	TRBJ1-6	CASSQRGKNSPLHF	TGTGCCAGCAGCCAAAGGGGGAAAAATTCACCCCTCCACTTT
TRBV6-1	NA	NA	TRBJ1-3	CASSEAGGSGFVGNTIYF	TGTGCCAGCAGTGAAGCGGGAGGGTCGGGCTTTGTCGGAAACACCATATATTTT
TRBV11-1	NA	NA	TRBJ1-1	CASSSAGETTEAFF	TGTGCCAGCAGCTCGGCAGGGGAAACAACTGAAGCTTTCTTT
TRBV27	NA	NA	TRBJ1-6	CASSLSVKAIVSSPLHF	TGTGCCAGCAGTTTAAGTGTTAAAGCCATCGTAAGTTCACCCCTCCACTTT
TRBV9	few	TRBD1	TRBJ1-3	CASSVATQGASGSGNTIYF	TGTGCCAGCAGCGTAGCCACTCAGGGGGCTTCAGGATCTGGAAACACCATATATTTT
TRBV27	once	TRBD1	TRBJ1-2	CASSLTGPFGGYTF	TGTGCCAGCAGTTTGACAGGGCCTTTCGGGGGCTACACCTTC
TRBV27	NA	NA	TRBJ1-1	CASRTNMNTEAFF	TGTGCCAGCAGGACAAACATGAACACTGAAGCTTTCTTT
TRBV19	NA	TRBD1	TRBJ2-4	CAIPNPTGGAKNIQYF	TGTGCCATCCCAAACCCCACAGGGGGGGCCAAAAACATTCAGTACTTC
TRBV2	NA	NA	TRBJ1-2	CASSEVTDGYTF	TGTGCCAGCAGTGAAGTGACAGATGGCTACACCTTC
TRBV13	few	TRBD1	TRBJ2-7	CASSLGTGYSEQYF	TGTGCCAGCAGCTTGGGGACAGGGTACTCCGAGCAGTACTTC
TRBV7-9	NA	TRBD1	TRBJ1-1	CASGADRGYTEAFF	TGTGCCAGCGGCGCGGACAGGGGGTACACTGAAGCTTTCTTT
TRBV6-2/TRBV6-3	NA	NA	TRBJ2-7	CASSYSTSPGTSSMAYEQYF	TGTGCCAGCAGTTACTCGACCTCTCCAGGTACGTCATCGATGGCCTACGAGCAGTACTTC
TRBV11-2	NA	TRBD2	TRBJ2-3	CASSSGLAGALDTQYF	TGTGCCAGCAGCTCAGGACTAGCGGGGGCCTTAGATACGCAGTATTTT
TRBV5-1	NA	TRBD1	TRBJ2-5	CASSLGDRDRQQYF	TGCGCCAGCAGCTTGGGGGACAGGGATCGACAACAGTACTTC
TRBV6-5	NA	NA	TRBJ1-4	CASSTVSTNEKLFF	TGTGCCAGCAGCACGGTTTCAACTAATGAAAAACTGTTTTTT
TRBV15	once	TRBD2	TRBJ2-7	CATSSTSGGASEQYF	TGTGCCACCAGCAGCACAAGCGGGGGGGCATCCGAGCAGTACTTC
TRBV18	NA	TRBD1	TRBJ2-1	CASSPGTGEQFF	TGTGCCAGCTCACCGGGGACAGGGGAGCAGTTCTTC
TRBV11-2	few	TRBD2	TRBJ2-2	CASSFVLAGLTAGELFF	TGTGCCAGCAGCTTTGTTCTAGCGGGGTTAACCGCCGGGGAGCTGTTTTTT
TRBV30	NA	NA	TRBJ2-2	CAWNGEDTGELFF	TGTGCCTGGAACGGGGAGGACACCGGGGAGCTGTTTTTT
TRBV4-3	NA	NA	TRBJ1-4	CASSLAAGAGEEKLFF	TGCGCCAGCAGCCTCGCAGCCGGGGCAGGGGAGGAAAAACTGTTTTTT
TRBV28	NA	TRBD1	TRBJ1-2	CASSPRQGNYGYTF	TGTGCCAGCAGTCCAAGACAGGGTAACTATGGCTACACCTTC
TRBV7-2	NA	NA	TRBJ1-1	CASSLVGGSNTEAFF	TGTGCCAGCAGCTTAGTGGGCGGGTCGAACACTGAAGCTTTCTTT